The TCR beta chain described here comes from a study of blood T cells in healthy people across ages. Findings and caveats of the study: Significant beta diversity loss was already apparent by age approximately 37, declining roughly linearly. Unknown CMV status may confound age-related changes in expanded clones.

The authors ran a second PCR of roughly 6 to 12 cycles using a sample-barcoded 5' primer and a J-beta primer mix. In TCRdb, the 5' RACE reads were re-called with MiXCR into one record per CDR3 protein. The sample holds about a million distinct CDR3 sequences, roughly 47% seen once. Germline-derived CDR1 and CDR2 are LNHNV and YYDKDF (reference sequence). The CDR3 length is 13 residues. No fewer than 6 million PBMCs went into each sample. Comment on this clonotype: Antigen: not known. Mismatch with germline at one junction end may stem from a read error.

Sequences were obtained from blood. The source is a woman aged 60 to 75 in good health. This chain uses TRBV15 with TRBJ2-6; tentative D call: TRBD1 (5 bases). The CDR3 DNA reads as TGTGCCACCAGCAGGGCTGGGGCCGACGTCCTGACTTTC. Its protein is CATSRAGADVLTF.